Following are 19 T cell receptor beta chains from one sample sequenced in a study of blood T cells in healthy people across ages. PCR was performed a second time for roughly 7 to 11 cycles using a sample-barcoded 5' primer and a J-beta primer mix. TCRdb redid the calling of the 5' RACE reads with MiXCR, one entry per CDR3 protein. The repertoire holds 550,000 to 700,000 distinct CDR3 sequences, 27% seen once, with 15% to 20% in the top ten. The sequenced sample consisted of blood. The receptors shown here come from a woman in her 70s in good health.

This clonotype was counted a few times. This rearrangement joins TRBV9 to TRBJ2-3; D is unclear. There are 16 residues in the CDR3. The V gene lost 0 bases and the J gene lost 7 bases, with 18 bases spanning the gap. In germline, CDR1 is SGDLS, CDR2 YYNGEE. The CDR3 region has the DNA TGTGCCAGCAGCGTAGCGTCCGCCCCAGGCCTTAATACGCAGTATTTT. Translated, it gives CASSVASAPGLNTQYF.

The chain recombines TRBV20-1 with TRBJ2-5, with D tentatively TRBD2 (5 bases). The J call may be faulty, since TRBJ2-1 better matches the DNA end. This CDR3 has 11 amino acids. The germline V gene has CDR1 DFQATT and CDR2 SNEGSKA (reference sequence). CDR3 sequence (DNA): TGCAGTGCTAGGAGGGTCAATGAGCAGTTCTTC. Protein sequence: CSARRVNEQFF.

This clonotype showed up many times. The rearrangement links TRBV7-2 to TRBJ2-5, with D possibly being TRBD1 (6 bases). V lost 7 bases and J lost 5, with 14 bases in between. Per the germline V gene, CDR1 is SGHTA and CDR2 is FQGNSA. The CDR3 has 13 amino acids. In nucleotides, the CDR3 is TGTGCCAGCACCATAAACAGGGTTGAGACCCAGTACTTC. This translates into CASTINRVETQYF.

The sample holds a few counts of this clonotype. The chain couples TRBV9 to TRBJ2-4; D is possibly TRBD1 or TRBD2 (5 bases each). V gave up 0 bases and J gave up 3 bases, with 16 bases separating them. CDR3 length: 17 residues. Germline V gene data show CDR1 as SGDLS and CDR2 as YYNGEE. CDR3 sequence (DNA): TGTGCCAGCAGCGTAGCTGAGGGACGTTTGGGCAAAAACATTCAGTACTTC. The encoded protein is CASSVAEGRLGKNIQYF.

This clonotype was observed a few times. J is TRBJ1-1 and V is TRBV29-1; unclear D gene. The CDR3 length is 12 residues. V was pared by 4 bases and J by 6 bases, with 12 bases between. Germline lookup yields CDR1 SQVTM and CDR2 ANQGSEA. CDR3 nucleotide sequence: TGCAGCGTTGCGCAGGCGAGGGCTGAAGCTTTCTTT. It yields the protein CSVAQARAEAFF. Variable domain in full (rest from reference TRBV29-1 and TRBJ1-1): SAVISQKPSRDICQRGTSLTIQCQVDSQVTMMFWYRQQPGQSLTLIATANQGSEATYESGFVIDKFPISRPNLTFSTLTVSNMSPEDSSIYLCSVAQARAEAFFGQGTRLTVV.

This rearrangement joins TRBV29-1 to TRBJ1-4, with D possibly being TRBD1 (5 bases). The V gene's germline CDR1 is SQVTM and CDR2 ANQGSEA. This CDR3 is 13 amino acids long. V lost 6 bases to trimming and J lost 8 bases, with 16 bases between them. CDR3 region: CSVETDKGEKLFF. CDR3 sequence (DNA): TGCAGCGTGGAGACAGATAAGGGAGAAAAACTGTTTTTT.

The CDR3 protein is CASLEGGTDTQYF. The CDR3 nucleotides are TGTGCCAGCCTCGAAGGGGGGACAGATACGCAGTATTTT. This rearrangement joins TRBV6-2 or TRBV6-3 to TRBJ2-3; D assignment may be TRBD1 or TRBD2 (6 bases each). CDR3 size: 13 residues. CDR1 is MNHEY and CDR2 is SVGEGT in the germline V gene. The ends were cut back, 8 bases at V and 3 bases at J, with 12 bases in the middle.

Worth noting for this clonotype: A read error may be the cause here, since a much bigger clone is one base away. The chain employs TRBV11-2 and TRBJ2-7, with a weak D call TRBD2 (5 bases). Germline CDR1 and CDR2: SGHAT and FQNNGV. V was clipped by 3 bases and J by 6 bases, with 12 bases between them. This CDR3 is built from 13 residues. CDR3 protein: CASSFGVDCEQYF. DNA of the CDR3: TGTGCCAGCAGCTTCGGGGTGGACTGCGAGCAGTACTTC.

The rearrangement links TRBV6-1 to TRBJ2-3; 11 nucleotides align to TRBD2. V shed 8 bases and J 5 bases; nucleotides not matched to a gene: 15. Germline CDR1 is MNHNS and CDR2 is SASEGT. The CDR3 contains 17 residues. The CDR3: CASGKIAGGQWKDTQYF. CDR3 DNA sequence: TGTGCCAGCGGTAAAATAGCGGGGGGGCAATGGAAAGATACGCAGTATTTT.

The chain joins TRBV7-9 to TRBJ1-1; D is unresolved. Germline V gene sequence: CDR1 SEHNR, CDR2 FQNEAQ (reference sequence). V was pared by 2 bases and J by 3 bases, with 7 bases between. The CDR3 has 13 residues. The CDR3 reads CASSLTEYTEAFF. CDR3 DNA: TGTGCCAGCAGCTTAACAGAGTACACTGAAGCTTTCTTT.

V and J are TRBV7-2 and TRBJ1-6, with 8 bases lining up with TRBD1. The CDR3 covers 15 residues. V lost 3 bases and J lost 5; bases outside the gene matches: 3. Looked up from germline, CDR1 is SGHTA and CDR2 is FQGNSA. DNA of the CDR3: TGTGCCAGCAGCTTTGCGGGACAGGATAATTCACCCCTCCACTTT. It specifies CASSFAGQDNSPLHF.

The chain couples TRBV29-1 to TRBJ1-4; 7 nucleotides align to TRBD1. Germline CDR1 reads SQVTM; CDR2 reads ANQGSEA. The CDR3 spans 13 residues. V gave up 7 bases and J gave up 8 bases; unmatched junction bases: 10. CDR3 loop: CSANRGPQEKLFF. CDR3 nucleotide sequence: TGCAGCGCCAACAGGGGCCCTCAGGAAAAACTGTTTTTT.

A word on this clonotype: A much more abundant neighbour one base away suggests this may be a read error. Here the CDR3 omits its conserved ending phenylalanine or tryptophan, so a read error is the likely source. This sequence joins TRBV9 and TRBJ2-2; 15 bases are a match to TRBD2. The ends lost 2 bases at V and 11 bases at J; junction bases unmatched: 10. Per the germline V gene, CDR1 is SGDLS and CDR2 is YYNGEE. The CDR3 is 17 amino acids. CDR3 amino acids: CASSVPGLAGGFGELFS. CDR3 nucleotide sequence: TGTGCCAGCAGCGTCCCGGGACTAGCGGGAGGTTTTGGAGAGCTGTTTTCT.

The genes are TRBV29-1 and TRBJ2-5; 7 bases are a match to TRBD2. The CDR3 is 13 residues long. V shed 6 bases and J 12 bases; nucleotides not matched to a gene: 16. CDR1 is SQVTM, CDR2 ANQGSEA, per germline. CDR3 bases: TGCAGCGTCGTAACGACTAGCTCCAGCGTAGAGTACTTC. It codes for CSVVTTSSSVEYF.

This clonotype was recorded a few times. This chain connects TRBV4-1 to TRBJ2-3; D unclear. The CDR3 has 15 residues. In germline, CDR1 is MGHRA, CDR2 YSYEKL. The V and J ends lost 3 bases and 3 bases respectively, with 13 bases between them. CDR3 sequence reads: CASSQVPLGTDTQYF. As DNA, the CDR3 is TGCGCCAGCAGCCAGGTGCCTCTGGGGACAGATACGCAGTATTTT.

The chain recombines TRBV19 with TRBJ2-3, with 7 bases lining up with TRBD2. Looked up from germline, CDR1 is LNHDA and CDR2 is SQIVND (reference sequence). The CDR3 has 18 residues. The V gene end was trimmed by 4 bases and the J gene end by 0 bases; junction bases not matched to a gene: 13. The CDR3 nucleotides read TGTGCCAGTAGTACAGGACTAGTGGGGCGGAAGAGCACAGATACGCAGTATTTT. It yields the protein CASSTGLVGRKSTDTQYF.

This clonotype came up a few times. The J gene is TRBJ2-7, the V gene TRBV5-1; no reliable D call. The length of the CDR3 is 14 residues. Germline values: CDR1 SGHRS, CDR2 YFSETQ. Trimming left V 1 base short and J 3 bases short, with 11 bases between. CDR3 protein: CASSLTADLYEQYF. CDR3 sequence (DNA): TGCGCCAGCAGCTTGACGGCGGACCTCTACGAGCAGTACTTC.

The chain carries TRBV21-1 and TRBJ1-5; TRBD1, the D gene given by the table, was not confirmed from the DNA. TRBV21-1 is classified as a pseudogene. The CDR3 loop spans 20 amino acids. CDR3 bases: TGTGCCAGCAGCAAAGCCGACGGACAGGGGGAGGCCTATAGCAATCAGCCCCAGCATTTT. Translation gives CASSKADGQGEAYSNQPQHF.

This chain uses TRBV7-2 with TRBJ1-3; D gene ambiguous. The germline V gene encodes CDR1 SGHTA and CDR2 FQGNSA. V gave up 8 bases and J gave up 3 bases, with 11 bases separating them. This CDR3 region has 13 residues. The CDR3 spells CASGWGSGNTIYF. In DNA form, the CDR3 reads TGTGCCAGCGGATGGGGAAGTGGAAACACCATATATTTT.